This TCR beta chain was documented in a study of CD8 T cells in ankylosing spondylitis. This clonotype was seen only a few times. The antigen remains unidentified. Findings and caveats of the study: One TCR beta motif, made up of about 8 highly homologous variants, appeared characteristic of ankylosing spondylitis blood. Matched ankylosing spondylitis synovial fluid reportedly contained a significantly enriched population of disease-linked clones.

Trimming removed 0 bases at V and 2 bases at J, with 11 bases between. This CDR3 has 15 residues. In germline, CDR1 is MNHEY, CDR2 SVGAGI. TCR beta libraries were made by quantitative 5'-RACE with molecular barcodes. TCRdb re-analysed the 5' RACE reads in MiXCR, keeping a single row per CDR3 protein. Altogether around 890,000 distinct CDR3 sequences are present, 12% being singletons, with the ten largest covering 0.51%. Sequenced: blood, either unsorted or a sorted T cell fraction (not recorded which). The chain couples TRBV6-5 to TRBJ2-7; D tentatively reads TRBD1 or TRBD2 (5 bases each). The origin of this receptor is a male donor with ankylosing spondylitis. This chain's CDR3 is CASSYSGAGAYEQYF. The DNA for the CDR3 is TGTGCCAGCAGTTACTCAGGGGCCGGGGCCTACGAGCAGTACTTC.